This T cell receptor beta chain was retrieved from a study of shared clonotypes between healthy human individuals (dated by TCRdb to the early 2020s). In the study overall: The cohort included a few men and a couple of women between 18 and 49 years of age. Per donor, leukapheresis produced somewhere between about 0.9 and 9.5 billion PBMCs. To estimate repertoire size and how much clonotype sharing occurs between individuals, the study deeply sequenced the blood TCR repertoires of about 5 healthy adults. Libraries were prepared and TCR repertoires were sequenced by different laboratories using diverse techniques, in order to increase sequencing depth and limit assay-specific biases. Overall study outcomes, separate from this receptor: Sampling was restricted to blood, and TCR repertoires in tissue are likely to differ from TCR repertoires in blood. Because the study included a small number of donors, the genetic and exposure-history diversity represented was limited. Based on pairwise subsampling, the degree of clonotype sharing among donors was expected to be affected by sequencing depth.

The CDR3 numbers 13 residues from cysteine through phenylalanine. The sequence is cut down to CDR3 DNA, 39 bases in frame from base 1. Sequences MDHEN (CDR1) and SYDVKM (CDR2) are obtained from the germline V gene. Comment on this clone: Its antigen is still unknown. Relative to the germline gene, one junction end is altered; a read error may explain this.

Healthy HIV-negative adults with no recently reported acute infections or vaccinations were included as donors. Every donor was a Caucasian adult living in Nashville, Tennessee, USA. For unsorted samples, 80 million to 100 million PBMCs were counted, and genomic DNA was extracted using the QIAamp DNA Blood Mini kit. Blood was collected by leukapheresis, and PBMCs were isolated by Ficoll-Histopaque density gradient centrifugation and then cryopreserved in liquid nitrogen vapor phase. TCR CDR3 regions were amplified from genomic DNA by multiplex PCR using the deep immunoSEQ assay. Extracted genomic DNA from each cell subset was spread evenly across all wells of several immunoSEQ 96-well plates, with each plate serving as a replicate. Each replicate PCR for unsorted PBMC received 300 to 350 ng genomic DNA, equal to 25,000 to 35,000 T cell genomes. Ten immunoSEQ deep assay plates were used to sequence the unsorted PBMC genomic DNA. The purified libraries were quantified using a Qubit 3.0 fluorometer, sized with a Bioanalyzer 2100, and then quantified again using the KAPA Library Quantification kit. Each immunoSEQ 96-well plate was sequenced on its own single-read 150-cycle Illumina NextSeq 550 flow cell. In the paper's pipeline: Because the immunoSEQ output included only junctional sequences and no quality scores, the filtering could not be the same as the filtering used for full-length reads. Sequences were annotated with PyIR, a Python wrapper for IgBLAST v1.9, using IMGT germline references to assign V/J genes and CDR3. Reads were filtered out if the reads had weak V/J assignments (E-value above 1e-6), no CDR3, stop codons, out-of-frame junctions, or ambiguous translated residues. A V3J clonotype was defined by an identical inferred V gene, J gene, and CDR3 amino acid sequence. To compute the percentage overlap between repertoires, the number of shared unique clonotypes was divided by the size of the smaller repertoire. Richness of each repertoire was evaluated using RTK rarefaction, the Chao1 estimator, and Recon v2.1 estimates of unobserved clonotypes. This immuneACCESS table, as held by TCRdb, lists in-frame sequences with V and J called but not all clones. Of the missing ones, under half trace to an unresolved V gene in checked studies; the others have no known cause. V and J calls and clone size are those listed in that table; D and trimming were worked out from the DNA. The table for this sample lists about 530,000 clones; 60% to 80% of them were counted only once. The ten largest account for approximately 12% of the sample.

Sequenced material: PBMCs. In this chain, TRBV28 is recombined with TRBJ2-7; a tentative D match to TRBD2 spans 5 bases. The receptor was derived from a woman between 40 and 50 years old in good health. Some clones in this sample may be carry-over from other donors' samples. For the CDR3, the sequence is CASSLRGSRVFNF. The sequenced DNA is TGTGCCAGCAGTTTAAGAGGGTCCCGGGTCTTTAACTTC.